These 14 T cell receptor beta chains came from one sample sequenced in a study of blood T cells in healthy people across ages. For the second PCR, which ran for about 6 to 12 cycles, a sample-barcoded 5' primer and a J-beta primer mix were used. A single record per CDR3 protein comes from TCRdb applying MiXCR to the 5' RACE reads. Of 1.5 million to 2 million distinct CDR3 sequences listed, about 35% are singletons. Sequencing was carried out using blood. Source of these receptors: a woman in her twenties or thirties in good health.

The chain links TRBV20-1 to TRBJ2-3; 8 nucleotides align to TRBD1. CDR3 length: 14 residues. With 2 bases clipped from V and 4 bases from J, the junction kept 5 bases outside the gene matches. The germline gives CDR1 DFQATT, CDR2 SNEGSKA (reference sequence). The CDR3 DNA reads TGCAGTGCTAGACGGACAGGGCTATCAGATACGCAGTATTTT. Translating gives CSARRTGLSDTQYF.

The chain combines TRBV6-5 with TRBJ2-7, with TRBD1 identical over 8 bases. The trim removed 8 bases at V and 2 bases at J, leaving 11 bases unmatched. Germline V gene data show CDR1 as MNHEY and CDR2 as SVGAGI. This CDR3 comprises 15 residues. The CDR3 nucleotides read TGTGCCAGCCAAACGGCGGGACAGGCGCCCTACGAGCAGTACTTC. It translates to CASQTAGQAPYEQYF.

This chain joins TRBV7-2 and TRBJ1-2, with 7 bases lining up with TRBD1. Trimming took 5 bases from V and 6 from J; bases not matched to a gene: 18. The germline V gene encodes CDR1 SGHTA and CDR2 FQGNSA. This CDR3 region has 17 residues. The CDR3 DNA reads as TGTGCCAGCAGCCTCCCCCTCACGAGGAAGGGGGCAGATGGCTACACCTTC. Its translation is CASSLPLTRKGADGYTF.

Worth noting for this clonotype: A read error may produce the germline difference seen at one junction end. The rearrangement joins TRBV20-1 to TRBJ2-3, with 7 nucleotides matching TRBD1. The CDR3 is made up of 14 amino acids. CDR1 is DFQATT and CDR2 is SNEGSKA in the germline V gene (reference sequence). The CDR3 DNA reads as TGCAGTGCTACCGGGACAGTAGCATCAGATGCGCAGTATTTT. Translating it yields CSATGTVASDAQYF.

This rearrangement joins TRBV20-1 to TRBJ2-1, with 8 bases that match TRBD2. The CDR3 has 15 residues. CDR1 DFQATT and CDR2 SNEGSKA come from the germline V gene (reference sequence). Trimming removed 2 bases from V and 7 bases from J; junction bases left unmatched: 10. CDR3 in amino acids: CSARSRGLAGNEQFF. The CDR3 bases are TGCAGTGCTAGATCGAGAGGACTAGCAGGGAATGAGCAGTTCTTC.

The chain is built from TRBV20-1 and TRBJ1-1; D unresolved. The CDR3 length is 16 residues. Germline V gene lookup returns CDR1 DFQATT and CDR2 SNEGSKA (reference sequence). V lost 0 bases, J lost 0 bases, and 14 bases lay in between. As DNA, the CDR3 is TGCAGTGCTAGAGAAGCAGACCCATACTTGAACACTGAAGCTTTCTTT. Its translation: CSAREADPYLNTEAFF.

The genes are TRBV20-1 and TRBJ1-5; no firm D call. The CDR3 extends over 16 amino acids. Germline CDR1 and CDR2: DFQATT and SNEGSKA (reference sequence). V gave up 6 bases and J gave up 0 bases, with 18 bases separating them. The CDR3 coding sequence is TGCAGTGCCACCGACGTCTATCCGTATAGCAATCAGCCCCAGCATTTT. This translates into CSATDVYPYSNQPQHF.

This rearrangement joins TRBV20-1 to TRBJ1-5; no clear D gene. The ends were cut back, 4 bases at V and 4 bases at J, with 17 bases in the middle. Germline V lookup: CDR1 DFQATT, CDR2 SNEGSKA (reference sequence). The CDR3 spans 15 residues. Here the CDR3 DNA reads TGCAGTGCTACGCCGGACGCCAACCCTAATCAGCCCCAGCATTTT. Amino acid sequence: CSATPDANPNQPQHF.

This chain links TRBV29-1 with TRBJ1-2; possible D gene TRBD1, 5 bases. Trimming pared 3 bases from V and 3 bases from J, leaving 14 bases between. Germline-derived CDR1 and CDR2 are SQVTM and ANQGSEA. CDR3 length equals 14 residues. CDR3 protein: CSVEDGGGDYGYTF. CDR3 DNA sequence: TGCAGCGTTGAGGATGGGGGAGGAGACTATGGCTACACCTTC.

This clonotype appeared once. The chain recombines TRBV7-2 with TRBJ2-5; TRBD2 aligns across 10 bases. Germline loops: CDR1 SGHTA, CDR2 FQGNSA. CDR3 length equals 14 residues. Germline trimming cut 1 base from V and 7 bases from J; bases unmatched to any gene: 3. This chain's CDR3 is CASSLEASGGTQYF. CDR3 coding DNA: TGTGCCAGCAGCTTAGAAGCTAGCGGGGGGACCCAGTACTTC.

V usage is TRBV7-9 and J usage is TRBJ1-5, with TRBD1 as a possible D gene (6 bases). The length of the CDR3 is 16 residues. Germline V gene sequence: CDR1 SEHNR, CDR2 FQNEAQ (reference sequence). Trimming pared 1 base from V and 5 bases from J, leaving 15 bases between. The CDR3 spells CASSLVGRGKYQPQHF. In nucleotides, the CDR3 is TGTGCCAGCAGCTTAGTCGGAAGGGGGAAGTATCAGCCCCAGCATTTT.

This chain uses TRBV15 with TRBJ1-1; D call uncertain. CDR1 and CDR2 (germline): LNHNV, YYDKDF (reference sequence). Trimming left V 3 bases short and J 9 bases short, with 14 bases between. The CDR3 sequence is 13 residues long. The CDR3 region has the DNA TGTGCCACCAGCAGGAAAGACACCGACAAAGCTTTCTTT. Amino acid sequence: CATSRKDTDKAFF.

The J gene is TRBJ2-7, the V gene TRBV7-6; D possibly corresponds to TRBD2 (6 bases). CDR3 length equals 13 residues. Germline CDR1 is SGHVS and CDR2 is FNYEAQ. Deletions cut 4 bases from V and 6 bases from J, with 13 bases between. CDR3 in DNA: TGTGCCAGCAGCTCGAGTGCGGGGAGCGAGCAGTACTTC. It encodes CASSSSAGSEQYF.

The CDR3 DNA is TGTGCCACCAGCAGGGACGGGACTGCAACAGATACGCAGTATTTT. It is translated as CATSRDGTATDTQYF. The chain uses TRBV15 and TRBJ2-3, with TRBD2 as a possible D gene (6 bases). V shed 3 bases and J shed 3 bases, with 13 bases lying between them. The CDR3 contains 15 residues. Per germline, CDR1 LNHNV and CDR2 YYDKDF (reference sequence). The full variable domain, its missing parts supplied by reference TRBV15 and TRBJ2-3, is DAMVIQNPRYQVTQFGKPVTLSCSQTLNHNVMYWYQQKSSQAPKLLFHYYDKDFNNEADTPDNFQSRRPNTSFCFLDIRSPGLGDTAMYLCATSRDGTATDTQYFGPGTRLTVL.